This T cell receptor beta chain originates from a study of OX40 agonist ivuxolimab in advanced cancers. Across the whole study: Those enrolled were approximately 87% male, with a mean age of 60 years and ages from about 20 to 90. Whole-study findings and limits: Doses of 0.1 to 3.0 mg/kg were accompanied by clonal expansion of CD4+ and CD8+ blood T cells by week 6.

Sequenced by immunoSEQ multiplex PCR; TCRdb stores in-frame clones only, minus some. The sample shows approximately 45,000 clones, just under 95% of them seen only once. About this clone: Its antigen is as yet unknown.

Patients with a history of autoimmune disease or on systemic immunosuppression were excluded. Researchers took blood at baseline, on cycle 4 day 1, and on cycle 7 day 1. Sequences were derived from CD4+ or CD8+ T cells sorted from blood, sampled in a trial of the OX40 agonist ivuxolimab. This receptor was taken from an adult with an advanced solid tumor such as melanoma, head and neck, liver or kidney cancer.

For the CDR3, the DNA is TGTGCCAGCAGCTTAGCAGGGGGCGGCTACGAGCAGTACTTC. It is translated as CASSLAGGGYEQYF. The chain has TRBV11-2 and TRBJ2-7; TRBD1 agrees at 8 bases. There are 14 residues in the CDR3. J lost 3 bases, V lost 1 base, and 2 bases had no gene match. Germline CDR1 and CDR2: SGHAT and FQNNGV.